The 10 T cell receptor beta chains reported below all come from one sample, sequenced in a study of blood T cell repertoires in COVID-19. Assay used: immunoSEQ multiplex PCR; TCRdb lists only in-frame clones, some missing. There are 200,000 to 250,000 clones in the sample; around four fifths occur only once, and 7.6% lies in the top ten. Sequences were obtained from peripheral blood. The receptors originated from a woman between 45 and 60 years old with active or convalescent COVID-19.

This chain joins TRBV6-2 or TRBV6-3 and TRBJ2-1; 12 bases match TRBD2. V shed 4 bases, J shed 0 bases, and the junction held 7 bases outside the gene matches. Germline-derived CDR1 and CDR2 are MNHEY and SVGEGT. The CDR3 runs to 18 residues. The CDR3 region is CASSFGLAGPSSYNEQFF. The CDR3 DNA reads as TGTGCCAGCAGTTTCGGACTAGCGGGACCTAGCTCCTACAATGAGCAGTTCTTC.

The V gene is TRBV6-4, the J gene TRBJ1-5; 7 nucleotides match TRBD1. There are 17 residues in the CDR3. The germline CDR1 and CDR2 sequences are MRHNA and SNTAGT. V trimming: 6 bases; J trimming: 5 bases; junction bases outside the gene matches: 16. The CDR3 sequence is CASRGDRLLWGDQPQHF. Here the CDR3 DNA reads TGTGCCAGCAGGGGGGACAGACTCCTTTGGGGGGATCAGCCCCAGCATTTT.

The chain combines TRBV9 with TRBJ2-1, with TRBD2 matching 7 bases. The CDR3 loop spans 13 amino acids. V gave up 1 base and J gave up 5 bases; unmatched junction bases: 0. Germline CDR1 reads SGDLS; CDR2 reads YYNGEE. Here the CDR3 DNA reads TGTGCCAGCAGCGTAAGCGGGGACAATGAGCAGTTCTTC. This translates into CASSVSGDNEQFF.

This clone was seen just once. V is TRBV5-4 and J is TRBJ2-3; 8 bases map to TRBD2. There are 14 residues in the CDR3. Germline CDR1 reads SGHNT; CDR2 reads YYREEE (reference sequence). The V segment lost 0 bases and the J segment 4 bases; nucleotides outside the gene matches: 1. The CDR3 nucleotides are TGTGCCAGCAGCTTGGCCGGGAGGGCAGATACGCAGTATTTT. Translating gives CASSLAGRADTQYF.

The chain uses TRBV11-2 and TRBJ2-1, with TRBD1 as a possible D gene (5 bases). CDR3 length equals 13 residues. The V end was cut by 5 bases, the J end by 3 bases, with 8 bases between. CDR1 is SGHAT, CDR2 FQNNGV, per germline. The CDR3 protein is CASSRGHYNEQFF. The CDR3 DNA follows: TGTGCCAGCAGCCGAGGACACTACAATGAGCAGTTCTTC.

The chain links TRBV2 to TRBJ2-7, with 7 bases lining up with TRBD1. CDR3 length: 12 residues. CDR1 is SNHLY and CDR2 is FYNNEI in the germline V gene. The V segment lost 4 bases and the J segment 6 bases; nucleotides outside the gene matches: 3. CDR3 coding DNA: TGTGCCAGCAGTGGGACAGGTGGCGAGCAGTACTTC. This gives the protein CASSGTGGEQYF.

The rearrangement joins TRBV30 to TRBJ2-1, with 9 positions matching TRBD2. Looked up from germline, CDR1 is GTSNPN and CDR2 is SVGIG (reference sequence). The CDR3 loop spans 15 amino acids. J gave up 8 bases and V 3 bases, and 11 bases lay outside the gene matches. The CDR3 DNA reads TGTGCCTGGAGGGGAAGACTAGCGGCCTTGGATGAGCAGTTCTTC. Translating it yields CAWRGRLAALDEQFF.

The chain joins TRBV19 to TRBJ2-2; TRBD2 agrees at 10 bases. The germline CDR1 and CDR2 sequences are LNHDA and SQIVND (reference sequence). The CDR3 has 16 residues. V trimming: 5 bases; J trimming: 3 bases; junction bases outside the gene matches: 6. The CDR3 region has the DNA TGTGCCAGTAGTCCACTAGCGGGGAGCCACACCGGGGAGCTGTTTTTT. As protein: CASSPLAGSHTGELFF.

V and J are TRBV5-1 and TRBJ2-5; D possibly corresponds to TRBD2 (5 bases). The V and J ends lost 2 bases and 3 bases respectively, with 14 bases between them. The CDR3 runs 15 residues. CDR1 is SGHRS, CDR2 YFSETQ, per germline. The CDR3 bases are TGCGCCAGCAGCTTAACTAGTCGAGTTAAAGAGACCCAGTACTTC. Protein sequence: CASSLTSRVKETQYF.

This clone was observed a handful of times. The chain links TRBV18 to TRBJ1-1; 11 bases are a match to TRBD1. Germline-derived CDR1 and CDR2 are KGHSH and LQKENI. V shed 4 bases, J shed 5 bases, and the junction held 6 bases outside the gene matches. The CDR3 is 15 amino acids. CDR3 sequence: CASSLGTGGITEAFF. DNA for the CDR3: TGTGCCAGCTCACTCGGGACAGGGGGAATAACTGAAGCTTTCTTT. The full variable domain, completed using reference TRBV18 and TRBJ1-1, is NAGVMQNPRHLVRRRGQEARLRCSPMKGHSHVYWYRQLPEEGLKFMVYLQKENIIDESGMPKERFSAEFPKEGPSILRIQQVVRGDSAAYFCASSLGTGGITEAFFGQGTRLTVV.